A selection of T cell receptor beta chains follows, all from one sample in a study of T cells after yellow fever vaccination. Via MiXCR, TCRdb re-called the 5' RACE reads, giving one row per CDR3 protein. The sample has more than 300,000 distinct CDR3 sequences, approximately 4% seen once; the top ten hold approximately 19%. The material was PBMCs, obtained 15 days after the yellow fever booster vaccination. Receptors were obtained from a man aged 18 to 35 who received the YFV17D yellow fever vaccine. Each CDR3 is given with its conserved first and last residue. D genes are given only for firm matches. A clone size is listed for some rows: how often the clone was seen (once, few, many), or a class if it is expanded.

CDR3nt | CDR3aa | j_gene | d_gene | abundance | v_gene
TGTGCCAGCAGCAGCTGGCGGGGCTACGATTCACCCCTCCACTTT | CASSSWRGYDSPLHF | TRBJ1-6 | - | many | TRBV7-8
TGCGCCAGCAGCCCGACAGGGTTCTATTCAACTAATGAAAAACTGTTTTTT | CASSPTGFYSTNEKLFF | TRBJ1-4 | TRBD1 | few | TRBV5-1
TGTGCCAGCAGCTCCCCCTCGCGTAGGTACGACAATGAGCAGTTCTTC | CASSSPSRRYDNEQFF | TRBJ2-1 | - | few | TRBV7-8
TGTGCCAGCAGTTACAGTTCCGCGGGGGGATACTCCTACGAGCAGTACTTC | CASSYSSAGGYSYEQYF | TRBJ2-7 | TRBD2 | few | TRBV6-6
TGTGCCAGCAGCTCAACACCCCACCGAATCCAAGAGACCCAGTACTTC | CASSSTPHRIQETQYF | TRBJ2-5 | - | - | TRBV7-2
TGTGCCAGCAGCTTATCTGAGGGGGCGAATACTGAAGCTTTCTTT | CASSLSEGANTEAFF | TRBJ1-1 | TRBD1 | - | TRBV7-6
TGTGCCACCAGCAGAGGGGCTCTATCACCCCTCCACTTT | CATSRGALSPLHF | TRBJ1-6 | - | - | TRBV15
TGTGCCAGCATCGTACAGGGCCCGCCTTATAATTCACCCCTCCACTTT | CASIVQGPPYNSPLHF | TRBJ1-6 | - | - | TRBV28
TGTGCCAGCTCACCAACCGAGGAGGTTAGAGAGCAGTTCTTC | CASSPTEEVREQFF | TRBJ2-1 | - | many | TRBV18
TGTGCCGGCGGGGGGCGGCAAGAGACCCAGTACTTC | CAGGGRQETQYF | TRBJ2-5 | TRBD2 | - | TRBV6-6
TGCGCCAGCAGCCTCCGGGACCGAAGACTTTCTGGAAACACCATATATTTT | CASSLRDRRLSGNTIYF | TRBJ1-3 | - | - | TRBV4-1
TGTGCCACCAGCAGAGCCAGGGACACCCGGACCTTGCAGTACTTC | CATSRARDTRTLQYF | TRBJ2-5 | - | - | TRBV15
TGCGCCAGCAGCCAAGATTTAACTGAAGCTTTCTTT | CASSQDLTEAFF | TRBJ1-1 | - | few | TRBV4-1
TGTGCCAGCAGCTTAGTGGCGGACGGCATGAACACTGAAGCTTTCTTT | CASSLVADGMNTEAFF | TRBJ1-1 | - | few | TRBV11-2
TGTGCCAGCAGTGACCTAGCGGATGCTAGCACAGATACGCAGTATTTT | CASSDLADASTDTQYF | TRBJ2-3 | TRBD2 | - | TRBV2
TGCGCCAGCAGCGTACTAGCGGGGAACAATGAGCAGTTCTTC | CASSVLAGNNEQFF | TRBJ2-1 | TRBD2 | - | TRBV5-1
TGCGCCAGCAGCCATAGCCCTTGGGACTACTATGGCTACACCTTC | CASSHSPWDYYGYTF | TRBJ1-2 | - | - | TRBV4-3
TGTGCCAGCTCACTCCAAGACAGGATGAACACTGAAGCTTTCTTT | CASSLQDRMNTEAFF | TRBJ1-1 | - | many | TRBV18
TGTGCCAGCAACGAACTAGCGGAATATGAGACCCAGTACTTC | CASNELAEYETQYF | TRBJ2-5 | TRBD2 | - | TRBV6-2/TRBV6-3
TGTGCCAGCAGCTCCCCGGGACAGGGGGCCGAGACCCAGTACTTC | CASSSPGQGAETQYF | TRBJ2-5 | TRBD1 | - | TRBV11-2
TGCAGTGCTACCCCCGGGTCCTCCTACGAGCAGTACTTC | CSATPGSSYEQYF | TRBJ2-7 | - | few | TRBV20-1
TGTGCCGGGAGACAGGGAGCTGACAATGAGCAGTTCTTC | CAGRQGADNEQFF | TRBJ2-1 | TRBD1 | few | TRBV6-1
TGTGCCATCCGACGGCTCCAGGAAGCTTTCTTT | CAIRRLQEAFF | TRBJ1-1 | - | few | TRBV6-5
TGTGCCATCAGTGGGTCACCGACCCGGGCCAGCTACGAGCAGTACTTC | CAISGSPTRASYEQYF | TRBJ2-7 | - | many | TRBV10-3
TGTGCCAGCAGTTTACGAGAGACCACAGATACGCAGTATTTT | CASSLRETTDTQYF | TRBJ2-3 | - | few | TRBV12-3/TRBV12-4
TGTGCCAGCAGCCAAGGTGGGGGGGCCTACAATGAGCAGTTCTTC | CASSQGGGAYNEQFF | TRBJ2-1 | TRBD2 | many | TRBV4-2
TGCGCCAGCAGCTTGGCCGGCTGGCAAGAGACCCAGTACTTC | CASSLAGWQETQYF | TRBJ2-5 | - | many | TRBV5-1
TGTGCCAGCAGCTTGTTACGTGCTGGCCTGTGGGCGGGTCGGACCGGGGAGCTGTTTTTT | CASSLLRAGLWAGRTGELFF | TRBJ2-2 | - | - | TRBV7-2
TGTGCCAGCAGTGAATGGGGACTCAAGGATACGCAGTATTTT | CASSEWGLKDTQYF | TRBJ2-3 | - | - | TRBV25-1
TGTGCCAGCAGCTTCGGACTAGCGGGGATGGAGACCCAGTACTTC | CASSFGLAGMETQYF | TRBJ2-5 | TRBD2 | many | TRBV5-8
TGCGCCAGCTCGCTTGGGACAGGGGGATTCTACGAGCAGTACTTC | CASSLGTGGFYEQYF | TRBJ2-7 | TRBD1 | few | TRBV5-1
TGTGCCACAAAATGGTCATGGAATCAGCCCCAGCATTTT | CATKWSWNQPQHF | TRBJ1-5 | - | few | TRBV6-5
TGTGCCAGCAGAACGACAGGGGGCGGATCACCCCTCCACTTT | CASRTTGGGSPLHF | TRBJ1-6 | TRBD1 | few | TRBV7-2
TGTGCCACCAGCACCCCGGGACTAGCGTCTCTTGAGCAGTTCTTC | CATSTPGLASLEQFF | TRBJ2-1 | TRBD2 | - | TRBV15
TGTGCCAGCAGCTTAGGCCAGGGTTTGGAATACTCTGGAAACACCATATATTTT | CASSLGQGLEYSGNTIYF | TRBJ1-3 | - | many | TRBV13
TGTGCCATCAGCGCGACTAGCGGGAACACCGGGGAGCTGTTTTTT | CAISATSGNTGELFF | TRBJ2-2 | TRBD2 | many | TRBV10-3
TGTGCCAGCAGCGTACCCGGGACCCTGAACACTGAAGCTTTCTTT | CASSVPGTLNTEAFF | TRBJ1-1 | - | few | TRBV7-9
TGCAGTGCTAGAGATCGGATCAGTCCCGAGCAGTACTTC | CSARDRISPEQYF | TRBJ2-7 | - | few | TRBV20-1
TGCAGTGCTGCCGGGACAGGGGTCTCCAACACTGAAGCTTTCTTT | CSAAGTGVSNTEAFF | TRBJ1-1 | TRBD1 | many | TRBV20-1
TGTGCCACCCTAACCGGGACAGCGTACAATGAGCAGTTCTTC | CATLTGTAYNEQFF | TRBJ2-1 | TRBD1 | - | TRBV12-3/TRBV12-4
TGTGCCAGCAACCCCGGGGGGGTAACCGGGGAGCTGTTTTTT | CASNPGGVTGELFF | TRBJ2-2 | TRBD2 | few | TRBV7-2
TGTGCCAGCAGTGAGAAGACAGTAGGCACAGATACGCAGTATTTT | CASSEKTVGTDTQYF | TRBJ2-3 | - | few | TRBV2
TGTGCCAGCAGCTTCGGGCTCAATAACAATCAGCCCCAGCATTTT | CASSFGLNNNQPQHF | TRBJ1-5 | - | - | TRBV7-2
TGCAGTGCTCCGGTTAGAAGAGAGAAAGAGACCCAGTACTTC | CSAPVRREKETQYF | TRBJ2-5 | - | - | TRBV20-1
TGCGCCAGCAGCCAAGCCACAGTAGGGACACTTGGAAACACCATATATTTT | CASSQATVGTLGNTIYF | TRBJ1-3 | - | many | TRBV4-1
TGTGCCAGCAGCGCTAGCATAGCGGGGGGCCGGGGCAAGGTCTTC | CASSASIAGGRGKVF | TRBJ2-1 | TRBD2 | many | TRBV7-2
TGTGCCAGCAGCTTTGACAGGGTTTCGACCAAAAACATTCAGTACTTC | CASSFDRVSTKNIQYF | TRBJ2-4 | TRBD1 | many | TRBV11-2
TGTGCCAGCAGTGGGGCAGCTAATGAAAAACTGTTTTTT | CASSGAANEKLFF | TRBJ1-4 | - | few | TRBV12-3/TRBV12-4
TGTGCCAGCAGCGAACCGGGCTTCCTAGGGACTGAAGCTTTCTTT | CASSEPGFLGTEAFF | TRBJ1-1 | - | - | TRBV5-4
TGCGCCAGCAGCTTGGTCGGAGTTAACACCGGGGAGCTGTTTTTT | CASSLVGVNTGELFF | TRBJ2-2 | - | - | TRBV5-1
TGTGCCAGCAGGGGGACAGCCCTAAGCCAAAGCTCTGGAAACACCATATATTTT | CASRGTALSQSSGNTIYF | TRBJ1-3 | TRBD1 | many | TRBV12-3/TRBV12-4
TGCAGTGCTAGAGCCCCGGCTACTGCCTACGAGCAGTACTTC | CSARAPATAYEQYF | TRBJ2-7 | - | - | TRBV20-1